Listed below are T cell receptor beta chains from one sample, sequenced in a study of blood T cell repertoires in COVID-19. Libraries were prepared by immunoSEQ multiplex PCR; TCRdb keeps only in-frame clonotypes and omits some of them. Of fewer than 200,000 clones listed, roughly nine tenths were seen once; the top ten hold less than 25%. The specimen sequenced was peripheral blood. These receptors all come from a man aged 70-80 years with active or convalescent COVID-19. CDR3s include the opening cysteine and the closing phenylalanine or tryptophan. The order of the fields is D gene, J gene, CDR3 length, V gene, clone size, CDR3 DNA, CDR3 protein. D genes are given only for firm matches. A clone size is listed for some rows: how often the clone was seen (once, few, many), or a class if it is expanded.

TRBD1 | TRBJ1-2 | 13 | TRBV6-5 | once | TGTGCCAGCAGTTACGGGACAGGCGGGGGCTACACCTTC | CASSYGTGGGYTF
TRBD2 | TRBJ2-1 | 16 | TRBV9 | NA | TGTGCCAGCAGCGTAGGAACGGGACTAGCTAACAATGAGCAGTTCTTC | CASSVGTGLANNEQFF
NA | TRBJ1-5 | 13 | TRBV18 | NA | TGTGCCAGCTCAGCGGGGACCGCGGAGCCCCAGCATTTT | CASSAGTAEPQHF
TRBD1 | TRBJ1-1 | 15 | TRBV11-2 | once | TGTGCCAGCAGCTTAGTAATACAGGGGGGGACTGAAGCTTTCTTT | CASSLVIQGGTEAFF
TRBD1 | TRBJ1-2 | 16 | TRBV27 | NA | TGTGCCAGCAGTAAGAAGACAGGGGGAGGAGGCGATGGCTACACCTTC | CASSKKTGGGGDGYTF
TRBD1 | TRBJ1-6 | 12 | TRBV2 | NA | TGTGCTGGGACAGGGCCTAATTCACCCCTCCACTTT | CAGTGPNSPLHF
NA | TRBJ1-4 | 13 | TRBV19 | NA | TGTGCCAGTAGTATCGCCGGAGTGGAAAAACTGTTTTTT | CASSIAGVEKLFF
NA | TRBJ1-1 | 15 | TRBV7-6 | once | TGTGCCAGCAGCCCCGGGGACACCGGGGACACTGAAGCTTTCTTT | CASSPGDTGDTEAFF
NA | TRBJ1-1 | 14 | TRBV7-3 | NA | TGTGCCAGCAGCTTAAGCGGTCAGAACACTGAAGCTTTCTTT | CASSLSGQNTEAFF
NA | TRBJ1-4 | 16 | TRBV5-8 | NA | TGTGCCAGCAGCTTAGGCAGGGTCTCTACTAATGAAAAACTGTTTTTT | CASSLGRVSTNEKLFF
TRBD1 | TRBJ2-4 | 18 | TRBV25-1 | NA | TGTGCCAGCAGTGATATCAGGGGGTCGTCGGGGGCCAAAAACATTCAGTACTTC | CASSDIRGSSGAKNIQYF
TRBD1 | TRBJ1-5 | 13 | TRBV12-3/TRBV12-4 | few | TGTGCCAGCAGTCCGACAGGGAATCAGCCCCAGCATTTT | CASSPTGNQPQHF
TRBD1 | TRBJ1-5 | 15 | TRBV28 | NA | TGTGCCAGCAGTTCCGGGACAGGGGGCTCTCAGCCCCAGCATTTT | CASSSGTGGSQPQHF
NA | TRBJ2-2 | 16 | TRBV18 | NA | TGTGCCAGCTCACCGCGGGGAGCCGCGAACACCGGGGAGCTGTTTTTT | CASSPRGAANTGELFF
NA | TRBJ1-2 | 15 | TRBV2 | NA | TGTGCCAGCAGTGGAAACTCGGGATACGTAGAAGGCTACACCTTC | CASSGNSGYVEGYTF
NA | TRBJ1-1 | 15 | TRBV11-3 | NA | TGTGCCAGCAGCCCCCAGACAGACCGCGCCACTGAAGCTTTCTTT | CASSPQTDRATEAFF
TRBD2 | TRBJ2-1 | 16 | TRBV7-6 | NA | TGTGCCAGCAGCCTACCAGCGGGGGGCCCTTGGAATGAGCAGTTCTTC | CASSLPAGGPWNEQFF
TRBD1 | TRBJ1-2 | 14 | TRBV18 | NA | TGTGCCAGCTCACCGGGACAGGGAAACTATGGCTACACCTTC | CASSPGQGNYGYTF
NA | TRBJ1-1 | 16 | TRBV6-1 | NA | TGTGCCAGCAGTGAAGGGACTGTCTGGACGAACACTGAAGCTTTCTTT | CASSEGTVWTNTEAFF
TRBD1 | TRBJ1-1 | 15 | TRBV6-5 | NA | TGTGCCAGCTACAGGGGGGAAATTGGTAACACTGAAGCTTTCTTT | CASYRGEIGNTEAFF
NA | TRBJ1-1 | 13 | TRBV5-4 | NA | TGTGCCAGCGAAACAGGCGGTCACACTGAAGCTTTCTTT | CASETGGHTEAFF
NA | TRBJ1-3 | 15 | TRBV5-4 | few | TGTGCCAGCAGCTTGTGGGCACCCTCTGGAAACACCATATATTTT | CASSLWAPSGNTIYF
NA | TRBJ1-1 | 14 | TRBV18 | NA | TGTGCCAGCTCATCAATGGCGGGGAACACTGAAGCTTTCTTT | CASSSMAGNTEAFF
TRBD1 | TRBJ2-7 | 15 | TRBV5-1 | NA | TGCGCCAGCAGCTTGCCCGGGACAGGGCGTCTCGAGCAGTACTTC | CASSLPGTGRLEQYF
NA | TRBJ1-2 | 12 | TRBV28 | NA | TGTGCCAGCTCTACGTCGAACTATGGCTACACCTTC | CASSTSNYGYTF
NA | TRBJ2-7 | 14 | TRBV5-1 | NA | TGCGCCAGCAGCTTCGGCGGCAGCTCCTACGAGCAGTACTTC | CASSFGGSSYEQYF
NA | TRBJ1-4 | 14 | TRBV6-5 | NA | TGTGCCAGCAATCGACTTTATGGTGGTGAAAAACTGTTTTTT | CASNRLYGGEKLFF
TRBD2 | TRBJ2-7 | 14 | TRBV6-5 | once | TGTGCCAGCAGTAGCGGACTAGCGGGCTACGAGCAGTACTTC | CASSSGLAGYEQYF
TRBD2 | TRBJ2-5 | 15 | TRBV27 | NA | TGTGCCAGCAGTTTATCGGGAGGGCCGGGGGAGACCCAGTACTTC | CASSLSGGPGETQYF
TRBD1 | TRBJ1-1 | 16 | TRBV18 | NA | TGTGCCAGCTCACCCCGTGAGGGGGCTAAAGGCACTGAAGCTTTCTTT | CASSPREGAKGTEAFF
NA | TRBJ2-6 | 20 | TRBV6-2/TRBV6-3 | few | TGTGCCAGCAGTTACCCGGGAGACAGCATTATCTTCTCTGGGGCCAACGTCCTGACTTTC | CASSYPGDSIIFSGANVLTF
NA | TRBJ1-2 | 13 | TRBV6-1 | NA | TGTGCCAGCAGTGACGGCGGCCCTGGTAGCGACACCTTC | CASSDGGPGSDTF
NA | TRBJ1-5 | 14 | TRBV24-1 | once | TGTGCCACCAGTGACCTCGGGGGGAATCAGCCCCAGCATTTT | CATSDLGGNQPQHF
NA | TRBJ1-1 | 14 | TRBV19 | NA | TGTGCCAGTAGAGCGGGGGCGAGGCGGTCTGAAGCTTTCTTT | CASRAGARRSEAFF
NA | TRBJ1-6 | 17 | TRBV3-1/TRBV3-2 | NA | TGTGCCAGCAGCCAAGGACCACAGTACGGGGTGAGTTCACCCCTCCACTTT | CASSQGPQYGVSSPLHF
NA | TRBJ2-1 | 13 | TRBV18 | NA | TGTGCCAGCTCGCCGGACTTATACAATGAGCAGTTCTTC | CASSPDLYNEQFF
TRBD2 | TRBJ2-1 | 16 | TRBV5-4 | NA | TGTGCCAGCAGCTCCGGGACTAGCCGAACCTACAATGAGCAGTTCTTC | CASSSGTSRTYNEQFF
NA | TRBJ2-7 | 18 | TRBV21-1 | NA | TGTGCCAGCAGCAAAGCTGGGACCCTAGCGGGGGAAAGCTACGAGCAGTACTTC | CASSKAGTLAGESYEQYF
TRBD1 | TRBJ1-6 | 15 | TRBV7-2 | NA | TGTGCCAGCAGCCACTCGACAGGGATTAATTCACCCCTCCACTTT | CASSHSTGINSPLHF
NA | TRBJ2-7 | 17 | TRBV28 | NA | TGTGCCAGCAGTCCAGCGGGTATCGGGGTTTTGGGTCGCGAGCAGTACTTC | CASSPAGIGVLGREQYF
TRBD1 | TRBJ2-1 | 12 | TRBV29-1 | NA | TGCAGCGTTGGCCGGGACAGCAATGAGCAGTTCTTC | CSVGRDSNEQFF